These 26 T cell receptor beta chains were all obtained from the same sample, sequenced in a study of vaccination effects on CD4 cells after COVID-19. Their specific antigens are unknown. Clones were sequenced by immunoSEQ multiplex PCR, and TCRdb holds only the in-frame ones, with some missing. The data show around 69,000 clones, with around 70% seen just once and roughly 1.6% held by the top ten. Viral peptide pool expansion of antigen-specific CD4+ T cells preceded sequencing in the ViraFEST assay. Following culture for about ten days, CD4+ T cells were isolated. Participants completed two doses of the BNT162b2 or mRNA-1273 vaccine. The sequencing here drew on CD4+ T cells from PBMCs cultured with HCoV-229E spike peptides, taken after COVID-19 vaccination. The source is a human donor who received a COVID-19 vaccine.

The table lists this clone with a count of one. The chain is built from TRBV27 and TRBJ1-5; 9 bases are a match to TRBD1. The V gene end was trimmed by 6 bases and the J gene end by 2 bases; junction bases not matched to a gene: 5. The CDR3 is 15 residues long. The germline CDR1 and CDR2 sequences are MNHEY and SMNVEV (reference sequence). As DNA, the CDR3 is TGTGCCAGCAGGACAGGGGGAGTTCGCAATCAGCCCCAGCATTTT. As protein: CASRTGGVRNQPQHF.

This clone came up once. This chain connects TRBV3-1 (or the pseudogene TRBV3-2) to TRBJ1-1, with a weak D call TRBD1 (6 bases). Trimming shortened V by 1 base and J by 4 bases, and 7 bases separated the two germline ends. The CDR3 has 13 residues. Germline-derived CDR1 and CDR2 are LGHDT and YNNKEL (reference sequence). The CDR3, as DNA: TGTGCCAGCAGCCAAGTCAGGGGCACTGAAGCTTTCTTT. This codes for CASSQVRGTEAFF.

The V gene is TRBV7-8, the J gene TRBJ2-7; D remains ambiguous. V lost 4 bases and J 6 bases, leaving 13 bases between the germline ends. The CDR3 runs to 13 residues. In germline, CDR1 is SGHVS, CDR2 FQNEAQ. CDR3 DNA: TGTGCCAGCAGCTCGACTCGGAAGGCCGAGCAGTACGTC. Its translation: CASSSTRKAEQYV.

In this sample, this clone turned up a few times. This sequence joins TRBV7-3 and TRBJ2-1; 10 bases align to TRBD2. The CDR3 covers 16 residues. Per the germline V gene, CDR1 is SGHTA and CDR2 is FQGTGA. V dropped 5 bases and J dropped 9; count of bases not matched to a gene: 13. The CDR3 region is CASSHLAGEAGGEQFF. The CDR3 nucleotides read TGTGCCAGCAGCCATCTAGCGGGGGAGGCTGGAGGTGAGCAGTTCTTC.

J is TRBJ1-1 and V is TRBV7-6; tentatively, D is TRBD1 (5 bases). This CDR3 has 15 amino acids. Germline CDR1 SGHVS, CDR2 FNYEAQ. The germline V and J ends were trimmed by 3 bases and 0 bases, with 11 bases remaining between them. The CDR3 reads CASSFRAGLNTEAFF. CDR3 nucleotide sequence: TGTGCCAGCAGCTTCCGGGCAGGGCTGAACACTGAAGCTTTCTTT.

The CDR3 loop reads CASSLPQGTGELFF. DNA for the CDR3: TGCGCCAGCAGCTTACCCCAGGGGACCGGGGAGCTGTTTTTT. The chain recombines TRBV5-1 with TRBJ2-2, with D perhaps matching TRBD1 (6 bases). Trimming stripped 2 bases from V and 5 bases from J, with 10 bases between. This CDR3 is built from 14 residues. CDR1 and CDR2 from the germline V gene are SGHRS and YFSETQ.

This sequence joins TRBV7-2 and TRBJ2-4; 9 bases are a match to TRBD1. Germline loops: CDR1 SGHTA, CDR2 FQGNSA. J lost 7 bases, V lost 1 base, and 2 bases had no gene match. CDR3 length: 14 amino acids. The CDR3 protein is CASSLVTGGNIQYF. The CDR3 nucleotides read TGTGCCAGCAGCTTAGTTACAGGGGGCAACATTCAGTACTTC. Full variable domain (rest looked up from reference TRBV7-2 and TRBJ2-4): GAGVSQSPSNKVTEKGKDVELRCDPISGHTALYWYRQSLGQGLEFLIYFQGNSAPDKSGLPSDRFSAERTGGSVSTLTIQRTQQEDSAVYLCASSLVTGGNIQYFGAGTRLSVL.

The chain combines TRBV2 with TRBJ1-4; D not certain. Germline-derived CDR1 and CDR2 are SNHLY and FYNNEI. The CDR3 is 14 residues long. Between the trimmed V and J ends, which lost 1 base and 8 bases, there was a span of 11 bases. The chain's CDR3 is CASSEENPWEKLFF. In DNA form, the CDR3 reads TGTGCCAGCAGTGAAGAAAACCCTTGGGAAAAACTGTTTTTT.

This chain connects TRBV7-2 to TRBJ1-3; D perhaps matches TRBD1 (5 bases). CDR1 and CDR2 from the germline V gene are SGHTA and FQGNSA. The CDR3 has 15 residues. The germline V and J ends were trimmed by 5 bases and 0 bases, with 11 bases remaining between them. The CDR3 sequence is CASSERGGSGNTIYF. CDR3 in DNA: TGTGCCAGCAGCGAAAGGGGTGGCTCTGGAAACACCATATATTTT.

The chain employs TRBV30 and TRBJ1-1; TRBD1 might be the D (5 bases). V shed 2 bases and J shed 4 bases, with 14 bases lying between them. The CDR3 covers 14 residues. CDR1 GTSNPN and CDR2 SVGIG come from the germline V gene (reference sequence). The CDR3 protein is CAWSLRQSSTEAFF. The CDR3, as DNA: TGTGCCTGGAGTCTTAGACAGAGCAGCACTGAAGCTTTCTTT.

This sequence joins TRBV30 and TRBJ2-4; TRBD1 or TRBD2 may be the D gene (6 bases each). Trimming removed 1 base from V and 4 bases from J, with 8 bases in between. Germline-derived CDR1 and CDR2 are GTSNPN and SVGIG (reference sequence). This CDR3 region has 13 residues. CDR3 DNA sequence: TGTGCCTGGAGTGGGGGGGCAAAAAACATTCAGTACTTC. It codes for CAWSGGAKNIQYF.

This clone was seen a few times. The chain uses TRBV19 and TRBJ1-5; D gene ambiguous. The V gene's germline CDR1 is LNHDA and CDR2 SQIVND (reference sequence). The CDR3 has 14 residues. V lost 10 bases and J lost 2, with 15 bases in between. The CDR3 DNA sequence: TGTGCCACGTCCGGCATGGTCGGCAATCAGCCCCAGCATTTT. Translated: CATSGMVGNQPQHF.

The V and J genes are TRBV28 and TRBJ1-2, with a possible D match to TRBD1 (6 bases). The CDR3 loop spans 15 amino acids. Germline CDR1 MDHEN, CDR2 SYDVKM. V lost 6 bases to trimming and J lost 6 bases, with 20 bases between them. This CDR3 reads CASRRGGAQGDGYTF. The CDR3 nucleotides read TGTGCCAGCAGGCGGGGAGGCGCACAGGGCGATGGCTACACCTTC.

The V gene is TRBV10-1, the J gene TRBJ2-7, with D maybe TRBD1 (5 bases). The CDR3 loop spans 15 amino acids. Germline CDR1 WNHNN, CDR2 SYGVQD (reference sequence). Trimming cost V 8 bases and J 5 bases, with 22 bases left between them. The chain's CDR3 is CASPQVLAGPNEQYV. The CDR3 DNA sequence: TGCGCCAGCCCACAGGTTCTGGCAGGTCCGAACGAGCAGTACGTC.

The chain combines TRBV7-9 with TRBJ2-3; TRBD1 might be the D (6 bases). Between the trimmed V and J ends, which lost 5 bases and 2 bases, there was a span of 8 bases. This CDR3 spans 13 amino acids. Germline CDR1 SEHNR, CDR2 FQNEAQ (reference sequence). The CDR3, as DNA: TGTGCCAGCAGCAACAGGGACACAGATACGCAGTATTTT. Its protein is CASSNRDTDTQYF.

The genes are TRBV5-1 and TRBJ2-5; 11 nucleotides align to TRBD1. The CDR3 has 16 amino acids. Germline-derived CDR1 and CDR2 are SGHRS and YFSETQ. Trimming took 4 bases from V and 1 from J; bases not matched to a gene: 6. CDR3 nucleotide sequence: TGCGCCAGCAGCAGAGGACAGGGGGCGACCCAAGAGACCCAGTACTTC. This sequence encodes CASSRGQGATQETQYF.

This clone occurred a few times. The V and J genes are TRBV18 and TRBJ1-6; D gene unclear. With 2 bases removed from V and 8 bases from J, the gap between germline ends came to 10 bases. Germline CDR1 reads KGHSH; CDR2 reads LQKENI. This CDR3 has 14 amino acids. The CDR3: CASSPDVGHSPLHF. The CDR3, as DNA: TGTGCCAGCTCACCAGACGTGGGTCATTCACCCCTCCACTTT.

The V and J genes are TRBV2 and TRBJ2-3, with D possibly being TRBD1 or TRBD2 (5 bases each). V was shortened by 4 bases and J by 6 bases, with 14 bases between the two germline ends. This CDR3 comprises 14 residues. Germline CDR1 SNHLY, CDR2 FYNNEI. This chain's CDR3 is CASSARGGGDTQYF. CDR3 nucleotides: TGTGCCAGCAGTGCCCGGGGTGGGGGTGATACGCAGTATTTT.

This chain uses TRBV4-1 with TRBJ1-1, with D unresolved. V was pared by 1 base and J by 8 bases, with 14 bases between. This CDR3 has 14 residues. Per the germline V gene, CDR1 is MGHRA and CDR2 is YSYEKL. The CDR3: CASSQAVGRVEAFF. The CDR3 region has the DNA TGCGCCAGCAGCCAAGCGGTGGGTAGGGTCGAAGCTTTCTTT.

The rearrangement uses TRBV3-1 (or the pseudogene TRBV3-2) and TRBJ1-2; tentative D call: TRBD1 (5 bases). The V end lost 6 bases, the J end lost 1 base, and 15 bases lay between the germline ends. CDR3 size: 15 residues. Germline CDR1 LGHDT, CDR2 YNNKEL (reference sequence). The CDR3 DNA follows: TGTGCCAGCAGTCGACTCACAGGTGGTAACTATGGCTACACCTTC. Amino acid sequence: CASSRLTGGNYGYTF.

This clone was picked up a small number of times. In DNA form, the CDR3 reads TGTGCCAGCAGCTTGTGGACAGTTAGCAATCAGCCCCAGCATTTT. Amino acids: CASSLWTVSNQPQHF. The rearrangement uses TRBV5-8 and TRBJ1-5; possibly TRBD1 for D (6 bases). This CDR3 is 15 amino acids long. The V and J ends lost 1 base and 0 bases respectively, with 8 bases between them. The germline V gene has CDR1 SGHTS and CDR2 YDEGEE.

The chain has TRBV4-1 and TRBJ1-1, with no clear D. CDR1 and CDR2 (germline): MGHRA, YSYEKL. Trimming shortened V by 0 bases and J by 1 base, and 12 bases separated the two germline ends. CDR3 size: 16 residues. DNA for the CDR3: TGCGCCAGCAGCCAAGAAGTCTCCCGGAAGAACACTGAAGCTTTCTTT. Encoded protein: CASSQEVSRKNTEAFF.

The V gene is TRBV27, the J gene TRBJ2-3; D is perhaps TRBD1 (5 bases). The CDR3 runs 14 residues. The V gene's germline CDR1 is MNHEY and CDR2 SMNVEV (reference sequence). Trimming cost V 6 bases and J 2 bases, with 12 bases left between them. The DNA of the CDR3 is TGTGCCAGCAGGGCCAGGGCCTCCACAGATACGCAGTATTTT. Translated, it gives CASRARASTDTQYF.

This chain joins TRBV7-2 and TRBJ2-2; D might be TRBD2 (6 bases). Deletions cut 0 bases from V and 4 bases from J, with 9 bases between. Germline CDR1 is SGHTA and CDR2 is FQGNSA. There are 15 residues in the CDR3. The CDR3 DNA reads as TGTGCCAGCAGCTTAGCGGGACTGAGCACCGGGGAGCTGTTTTTT. Translating it yields CASSLAGLSTGELFF. Looking up the rest from reference TRBV7-2 and TRBJ2-2 gives the full variable domain: GAGVSQSPSNKVTEKGKDVELRCDPISGHTALYWYRQSLGQGLEFLIYFQGNSAPDKSGLPSDRFSAERTGGSVSTLTIQRTQQEDSAVYLCASSLAGLSTGELFFGEGSRLTVL.

V usage is TRBV7-8 and J usage is TRBJ1-4; D gene ambiguous. CDR3 length equals 12 residues. Germline CDR1 SGHVS, CDR2 FQNEAQ. V lost 5 bases and J lost 6, with 7 bases in between. The CDR3 spells CASSAHDEKLFF. The CDR3 DNA sequence: TGTGCCAGCAGCGCCCACGATGAAAAACTGTTTTTT.

The chain combines TRBV19 with TRBJ2-1, with 8 positions matching TRBD1. Germline values: CDR1 LNHDA, CDR2 SQIVND (reference sequence). The CDR3 is 14 amino acids. Trimming removed 7 bases from V and 3 bases from J; junction bases left unmatched: 5. The CDR3 protein is CASTPDRVYNEQFF. In DNA form, the CDR3 reads TGTGCCAGTACCCCGGACAGGGTCTACAATGAGCAGTTCTTC.